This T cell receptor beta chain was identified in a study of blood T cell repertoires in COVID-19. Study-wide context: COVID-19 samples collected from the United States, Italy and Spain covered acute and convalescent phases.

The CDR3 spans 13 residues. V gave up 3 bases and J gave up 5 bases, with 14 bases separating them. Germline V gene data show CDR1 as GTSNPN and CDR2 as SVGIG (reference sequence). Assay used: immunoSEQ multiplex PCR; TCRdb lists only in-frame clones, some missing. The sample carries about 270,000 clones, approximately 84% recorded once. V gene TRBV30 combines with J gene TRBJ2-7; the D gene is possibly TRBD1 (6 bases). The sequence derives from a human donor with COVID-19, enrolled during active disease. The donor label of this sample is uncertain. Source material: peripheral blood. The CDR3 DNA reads TGTGCCTGGAGGACCCAGGGGTTCCACGAGCAGTACTTC. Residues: CAWRTQGFHEQYF.